This is a list of T cell receptor beta chains from one sample in a study of control samples from healthy donors and cancer patients. The protocol was immunoSEQ multiplex PCR, while the TCRdb copy is restricted to in-frame clones and leaves out a portion. The sample yields 170,000 or so clones, 90% to 95% seen once. The specimen was blood. Receptors were obtained from a young woman in good health. The CDR3 runs from the conserved cysteine through the conserved F or W. A D gene is named only where the DNA matches it firmly. Size is stated for part of the rows, as once, few or many counts, or as a class when the clone is expanded.

size: -
D: -
J: TRBJ1-1
V: TRBV5-5
CDR3: CASSLTGAAQAFF
DNA: TGTGCCAGCAGCTTGACCGGGGCCGCACAAGCTTTCTTT

size: -
D: -
J: TRBJ1-2
V: TRBV19
CDR3: CASSMRANYGYTF
DNA: TGTGCCAGTAGTATGAGGGCTAACTATGGCTACACCTTC

size: -
D: TRBD1
J: TRBJ1-2
V: TRBV5-1
CDR3: CASSLDRGSGYTF
DNA: TGCGCCAGCAGCTTAGACAGGGGAAGTGGCTACACCTTC

size: -
D: -
J: TRBJ2-3
V: TRBV29-1
CDR3: CSVEGSRGSDTQYF
DNA: TGCAGCGTTGAGGGCTCCCGGGGGTCAGATACGCAGTATTTT

size: -
D: TRBD2
J: TRBJ2-5
V: TRBV7-2
CDR3: CASRPWTSGGASGETQYF
DNA: TGTGCCAGCAGACCTTGGACTAGCGGGGGGGCCTCCGGGGAGACCCAGTACTTC

size: -
D: -
J: TRBJ2-2
V: TRBV5-4
CDR3: CASSLEGSGTGELFF
DNA: TGTGCCAGCAGCTTGGAGGGGTCCGGAACCGGGGAGCTGTTTTTT

size: -
D: TRBD2
J: TRBJ2-3
V: TRBV10-3
CDR3: CAISDRSGGTDTQYF
DNA: TGTGCCATCAGTGATAGGTCGGGAGGAACAGATACGCAGTATTTT

size: -
D: -
J: TRBJ1-5
V: TRBV7-9
CDR3: CASSSSKTGISNQPQHF
DNA: TGTGCCAGCAGCTCCTCCAAGACGGGGATTAGCAATCAGCCCCAGCATTTT

size: -
D: -
J: TRBJ2-7
V: TRBV12-3/TRBV12-4
CDR3: CASSLGGPYEQYF
DNA: TGTGCCAGCAGTTTAGGGGGTCCCTACGAGCAGTACTTC

size: -
D: TRBD1
J: TRBJ1-1
V: TRBV7-8
CDR3: CASSITRDRNTEAFF
DNA: TGTGCCAGCAGCATCACAAGGGACAGGAACACTGAAGCTTTCTTT

size: -
D: -
J: TRBJ1-5
V: TRBV6-2/TRBV6-3
CDR3: CASSYFPRTRANQPQHF
DNA: TGTGCCAGCAGTTACTTTCCCAGGACGAGGGCTAATCAGCCCCAGCATTTT

size: -
D: -
J: TRBJ1-2
V: TRBV7-2
CDR3: CASSLIVLTTYGYTF
DNA: TGTGCCAGCAGCCTTATTGTTTTGACAACCTATGGCTACACCTTC

size: once
D: -
J: TRBJ2-3
V: TRBV6-6
CDR3: CASSYFSTDTQYF
DNA: TGTGCCAGCAGTTACTTTAGCACAGATACGCAGTATTTT

size: -
D: -
J: TRBJ1-2
V: TRBV4-3
CDR3: CASSPDRYGYTF
DNA: TGCGCCAGCAGCCCCGACCGGTATGGCTACACCTTC

size: -
D: -
J: TRBJ1-4
V: TRBV2
CDR3: CASKTPNEKLFF
DNA: TGTGCCAGCAAGACCCCTAATGAAAAACTGTTTTTT

size: -
D: -
J: TRBJ1-5
V: TRBV7-8
CDR3: CASSLSGARLLSNQPQHF
DNA: TGTGCCAGCAGCTTAAGCGGTGCAAGACTACTTAGCAATCAGCCCCAGCATTTT

size: once
D: -
J: TRBJ2-3
V: TRBV5-1
CDR3: CASSFRIGDRITLTSTDTQYF
DNA: TGCGCCAGCAGCTTTCGGATTGGCGATCGAATAACCCTCACTAGCACAGATACGCAGTATTTT

size: -
D: -
J: TRBJ1-3
V: TRBV7-9
CDR3: CASSLWFTPSGNTIYF
DNA: TGTGCCAGCAGCTTATGGTTCACACCTTCTGGAAACACCATATATTTT

size: -
D: -
J: TRBJ2-7
V: TRBV5-4
CDR3: CASSIQEYEQYF
DNA: TGTGCCAGCAGCATACAGGAGTACGAGCAGTACTTC

size: -
D: -
J: TRBJ1-1
V: TRBV7-3
CDR3: CASSLGAGSQAFF
DNA: TGTGCCAGCAGCTTAGGGGCGGGTAGCCAGGCTTTCTTT

size: -
D: -
J: TRBJ2-5
V: TRBV18
CDR3: CASSSEETQYF
DNA: TGTGCCAGCTCATCTGAAGAGACCCAGTACTTC

size: -
D: TRBD2
J: TRBJ2-6
V: TRBV4-3
CDR3: CASSQAAGGITGANVLTF
DNA: TGCGCCAGCAGCCAAGCAGCGGGAGGCATAACTGGGGCCAACGTCCTGACTTTC

size: once
D: -
J: TRBJ1-1
V: TRBV7-9
CDR3: CASSSGDLVTEAFF
DNA: TGTGCCAGCAGCTCGGGGGATTTGGTCACTGAAGCTTTCTTT

size: -
D: TRBD1
J: TRBJ2-7
V: TRBV3-1/TRBV3-2
CDR3: CASSQAGSVWDRGSYEQYF
DNA: TGTGCCAGCAGCCAAGCAGGTTCGGTTTGGGACAGGGGATCCTACGAGCAGTACTTC

size: few
D: -
J: TRBJ1-6
V: TRBV7-3
CDR3: CASSLRGRRNSPLHF
DNA: TGTGCCAGCAGCTTAAGGGGAAGAAGGAATTCACCCCTCCACTTT

size: -
D: TRBD2
J: TRBJ2-7
V: TRBV20-1
CDR3: CSARGLTLGGF
DNA: TGCAGTGCTAGAGGATTAACGCTCGGGGGGTTC

size: once
D: TRBD1
J: TRBJ1-3
V: TRBV12-3/TRBV12-4
CDR3: CAGQDSGNTIYF
DNA: TGTGCCGGACAGGACTCTGGAAACACCATATATTTT

size: -
D: -
J: TRBJ1-2
V: TRBV6-6
CDR3: CASSYEMRGNNYGYTF
DNA: TGTGCCAGCAGTTACGAGATGCGGGGAAATAACTATGGCTACACCTTC

size: -
D: TRBD1
J: TRBJ2-1
V: TRBV5-4
CDR3: CASSLWDRGPNEQFF
DNA: TGTGCCAGCAGCTTGTGGGACAGGGGGCCCAATGAGCAGTTCTTC

size: -
D: -
J: TRBJ1-1
V: TRBV19
CDR3: CASSIPGGGYTEAFF
DNA: TGTGCCAGTAGTATTCCCGGGGGAGGGTACACTGAAGCTTTCTTT

size: -
D: -
J: TRBJ1-2
V: TRBV6-1
CDR3: CASSEMDPSYYGYTF
DNA: TGTGCCAGCAGTGAAATGGATCCTTCTTACTATGGCTACACCTTC

size: -
D: -
J: TRBJ1-1
V: TRBV7-2
CDR3: CASSLFAGTEAFF
DNA: TGTGCCAGCAGCTTATTCGCCGGCACTGAAGCTTTCTTT

size: -
D: -
J: TRBJ1-6
V: TRBV6-5
CDR3: CASSRQGHNSPLHF
DNA: TGTGCCAGCAGTCGTCAGGGGCACAATTCACCCCTCCACTTT

size: -
D: -
J: TRBJ1-3
V: TRBV10-3
CDR3: CAISEGERTGNTIYF
DNA: TGTGCCATCAGTGAGGGTGAGAGAACTGGAAACACCATATATTTT

size: -
D: TRBD1
J: TRBJ1-3
V: TRBV5-1
CDR3: CASSSGQGNTIYF
DNA: TGCGCCAGCAGCTCGGGACAGGGAAACACCATATATTTT

size: -
D: -
J: TRBJ1-5
V: TRBV12-3/TRBV12-4
CDR3: CASSEDPQPQHF
DNA: TGTGCCAGCAGTGAGGACCCGCAGCCCCAGCATTTT

size: -
D: TRBD2
J: TRBJ2-1
V: TRBV7-9
CDR3: CASTLIRGVSYNEQFF
DNA: TGTGCCAGCACCCTCATTCGGGGGGTGTCCTACAATGAGCAGTTCTTC

size: -
D: -
J: TRBJ1-2
V: TRBV25-1
CDR3: CASSESRGADGYTF
DNA: TGTGCCAGCAGTGAATCGCGGGGGGCTGATGGCTACACCTTC

size: -
D: TRBD1
J: TRBJ2-7
V: TRBV28
CDR3: CAIGGRTGVSYEQYF
DNA: TGTGCCATAGGGGGCCGGACAGGGGTCTCCTACGAGCAGTACTTC

size: once
D: -
J: TRBJ2-7
V: TRBV6-5
CDR3: CASSYSRVAYEQYF
DNA: TGTGCCAGCAGTTACTCCAGGGTGGCCTACGAGCAGTACTTC

size: -
D: -
J: TRBJ2-1
V: TRBV6-2/TRBV6-3
CDR3: CASSYVPILSSYNEQFF
DNA: TGTGCCAGCAGTTACGTTCCCATCCTCAGCTCCTACAATGAGCAGTTCTTC

size: -
D: -
J: TRBJ2-2
V: TRBV5-6
CDR3: CASILTITGNTGELFF
DNA: TGTGCCAGCATCCTCACCATTACAGGGAACACCGGGGAGCTGTTTTTT

size: -
D: TRBD1
J: TRBJ1-3
V: TRBV9
CDR3: CASSPRRGQGFLPGNTIYF
DNA: TGTGCCAGCAGCCCTCGTAGGGGACAGGGGTTTTTACCTGGAAACACCATATATTTT

size: -
D: -
J: TRBJ1-4
V: TRBV25-1
CDR3: CASSEGWGSGTNEKLFF
DNA: TGTGCCAGCAGTGAAGGTTGGGGGTCCGGGACTAATGAAAAACTGTTTTTT